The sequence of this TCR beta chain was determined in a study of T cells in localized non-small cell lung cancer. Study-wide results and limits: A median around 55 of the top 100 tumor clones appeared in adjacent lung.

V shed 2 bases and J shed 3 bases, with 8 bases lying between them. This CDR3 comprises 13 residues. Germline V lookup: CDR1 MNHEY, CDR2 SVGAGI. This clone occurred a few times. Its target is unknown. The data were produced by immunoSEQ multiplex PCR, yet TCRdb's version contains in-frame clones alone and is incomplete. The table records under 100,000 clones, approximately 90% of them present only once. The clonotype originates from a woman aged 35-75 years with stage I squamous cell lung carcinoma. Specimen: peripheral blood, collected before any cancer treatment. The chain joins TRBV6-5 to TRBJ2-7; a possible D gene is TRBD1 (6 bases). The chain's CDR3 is CASSYGGFYEQYF. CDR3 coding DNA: TGTGCCAGCAGTTACGGGGGCTTCTACGAGCAGTACTTC.